The 6 T cell receptor beta chains below come from one sample, sequenced in a study of metastatic and nonmetastatic thyroid tumors. MiXCR was used by TCRdb to re-call the PCR reads. The sample lists more than 85,000 clones; 7.5% to 9% were seen once. Patients were all untreated before their thyroid surgery. The sequencing input was blood. These receptors were collected from a female donor with papillary thyroid cancer or a benign thyroid nodule (not recorded which). Some clones in this sample may be carry-over from other donors' samples.

CDR3 amino acids: CASAIQGISTEAFF. CDR3 sequence (DNA): TGCGCCAGCGCCATACAGGGGATTAGCACTGAAGCTTTCTTT. This chain joins TRBV5-1 and TRBJ1-1, with 7 bases lining up with TRBD1. The CDR3 consists of 14 residues. Germline V gene data show CDR1 as SGHRS and CDR2 as YFSETQ. The J segment lost 4 bases and the V segment lost 7 bases, leaving 10 bases of the junction unmatched.

In this sample, this clone turned up many times. The chain joins TRBV5-6 to TRBJ2-6; 8 positions agree with TRBD1. The J segment lost 4 bases and the V segment lost 3 bases, leaving 3 bases of the junction unmatched. The CDR3 loop spans 15 amino acids. In germline, CDR1 is SGHDT, CDR2 YYEEEE. CDR3 coding DNA: TGTGCCAGCAGCTACAGGGGGACAGGGGCCAACGTCCTGACTTTC. It is translated as CASSYRGTGANVLTF.

This clone was counted at least ten times. J is TRBJ2-1 and V is TRBV12-5, with TRBD2 matching 13 bases. The CDR3 extends over 18 amino acids. Germline CDR1 is LGHNT and CDR2 is FRNRAP. V lost 5 bases to trimming and J lost 0 bases; unmatched junction nucleotides: 7. The CDR3 sequence is CASGQPWTSGGSYNEQFF. The CDR3 DNA follows: TGTGCTAGTGGTCAACCCTGGACTAGCGGGGGCTCCTACAATGAGCAGTTCTTC. The full variable domain, in which reference TRBV12-5 and TRBJ2-1 provide the parts outside the CDR3, is DARVTQTPRHKVTEMGQEVTMRCQPILGHNTVFWYRQTMMQGLELLAYFRNRAPLDDSGMPKDRFSAEMPDATLATLKIQPSEPRDSAVYFCASGQPWTSGGSYNEQFFGPGTRLTVL.

In its sample, this clone was seen many times. The rearrangement uses TRBV7-6 and TRBJ2-1; 8 bases are a match to TRBD2. J was trimmed by 8 bases and V by 0 bases; bases with no gene match: 6. Germline CDR1 reads SGHVS; CDR2 reads FNYEAQ. CDR3 length: 15 amino acids. The DNA for the CDR3 is TGTGCCAGCAGCTTAGCAGGTAGCGGGGCCGATGAGCAGTTCTTC. Translated, it gives CASSLAGSGADEQFF. Full variable domain (remainder filled in from reference TRBV7-6 and TRBJ2-1): GAGVSQSPRYKVTKRGQDVALRCDPISGHVSLYWYRQALGQGPEFLTYFNYEAQQDKSGLPNDRFSAERPEGSISTLTIQRTEQRDSAMYRCASSLAGSGADEQFFGPGTRLTVL.

Comments on this clone: A clone one base away is much larger, so this may be a read error. J is TRBJ2-5 and V is TRBV2, with TRBD2 matching over 8 bases. The germline gives CDR1 SNHLY, CDR2 FYNNEI. The CDR3 totals 14 residues. The trim removed 3 bases at V and 4 bases at J, leaving 4 bases unmatched. The CDR3 reads CASSDAGGPETQYF. Written as DNA, the CDR3 is TGTGCCAGCAGTGATGCGGGGGGCCCAGAGACCCAGTACTTC.

This clone was recorded many times. The chain is built from TRBV10-2 and TRBJ1-6, with D unresolved. CDR1 is WSHSY, CDR2 SAAADI, per germline. This CDR3 spans 11 amino acids. With 3 bases removed from V and 10 bases from J, the gap between germline ends came to 4 bases. The DNA of the CDR3 is TGCGCCAGCAGTGATGGATCACCCCTCCACTTT. Translated: CASSDGSPLHF.